The 27 T cell receptor beta chains below all came from one sample that was sequenced in a study of blood T cell repertoires in COVID-19. The table came from immunoSEQ multiplex PCR; TCRdb's copy has only in-frame clones and leaves some out. Seen here are some 45,000 clones, more than 80% observed once, and the top ten hold less than 8%. Sequenced input: peripheral blood. The receptors originated from a man in his sixties or seventies with active COVID-19.

This chain links TRBV2 with TRBJ2-7; 12 nucleotides align to TRBD1. CDR1 and CDR2 (germline): SNHLY, FYNNEI. With V trimmed by 6 bases and J by 3 bases, 9 bases remained unmatched. The CDR3 consists of 16 residues. CDR3 DNA sequence: TGTGCCAGCAGAGGGGACAGGGGGCGCACATTCTACGAGCAGTACTTC. This codes for CASRGDRGRTFYEQYF.

The genes are TRBV6-1 and TRBJ1-6; the match to TRBD1 covers 10 bases. Trimming removed 5 bases from V and 2 bases from J; junction bases left unmatched: 6. CDR1 and CDR2 (germline): MNHNS, SASEGT. The CDR3 runs 17 residues. Here the CDR3 DNA reads TGTGCCAGCAGTAAAGACAGGGGGCGCGCCTATAATTCACCCCTCCACTTT. This gives the protein CASSKDRGRAYNSPLHF.

This CDR3 is CASSVQEAGELFF. The CDR3 bases are TGCGCCAGCAGTGTCCAGGAAGCCGGGGAGCTGTTTTTT. The chain has TRBV10-2 and TRBJ2-2; D uncertain. Germline V lookup: CDR1 WSHSY, CDR2 SAAADI. This CDR3 spans 13 amino acids. The germline V and J ends were trimmed by 4 bases and 6 bases, with 9 bases remaining between them.

J is TRBJ1-5 and V is TRBV28, with 8 positions matching TRBD1. Trimming at V came to 6 bases and at J to 5 bases, leaving 9 bases not matched to a gene. CDR3 size: 15 residues. Germline CDR1 is MDHEN and CDR2 is SYDVKM. The CDR3 sequence is CASRPPGTGDQPQHF. CDR3 bases: TGTGCCAGCAGACCGCCCGGGACAGGCGATCAGCCCCAGCATTTT.

This chain links TRBV5-5 with TRBJ1-1; 9 nucleotides match TRBD1. V dropped 2 bases and J dropped 3; count of bases not matched to a gene: 5. The CDR3 has 15 amino acids. Germline CDR1 reads SGHKS; CDR2 reads YYEKEE (reference sequence). The CDR3 here is CASSFKHRGHTEAFF. The CDR3 DNA is TGTGCCAGCAGCTTTAAGCACAGGGGGCACACTGAAGCTTTCTTT.

The chain is built from TRBV5-1 and TRBJ1-4; 7 bases map to TRBD1. V trimming: 0 bases; J trimming: 0 bases; junction bases outside the gene matches: 2. Germline CDR1 SGHRS, CDR2 YFSETQ. This CDR3 has 16 amino acids. The chain's CDR3 is CASSLGGTATNEKLFF. CDR3 bases: TGCGCCAGCAGCTTGGGAGGGACAGCAACTAATGAAAAACTGTTTTTT.

Worth noting for this clone: The junction departs from the called germline gene at one end, perhaps through a read error. The rearrangement joins TRBV24-1 to TRBJ1-6; a weak D match, TRBD1 (6 bases). In germline, CDR1 is KGHDR, CDR2 SFDVKD. CDR3 length: 11 amino acids. The CDR3 protein is CATIQTLEGDF. The CDR3 nucleotides read TGTGCCACCATTCAAACCTTAGAGGGGGACTTT.

This chain connects TRBV19 to TRBJ1-1; 8 bases are a match to TRBD1. V lost 6 bases to trimming and J lost 1 base; unmatched junction nucleotides: 13. This CDR3 is built from 17 residues. Germline V lookup: CDR1 LNHDA, CDR2 SQIVND (reference sequence). The CDR3 DNA reads as TGTGCCAGTAGCCCGGACAGGGCTCGATCAGCGAACACTGAAGCTTTCTTT. Translation gives CASSPDRARSANTEAFF.

V gene TRBV2 combines with J gene TRBJ2-1; D is possibly TRBD2 (6 bases). The germline V gene has CDR1 SNHLY and CDR2 FYNNEI. The V and J ends lost 5 bases and 6 bases respectively, with 14 bases between them. The CDR3 has 14 amino acids. The CDR3 nucleotides read TGTGCCAGCAGTTCGGACTGGAGGGCCAATGAGCAGTTCTTC. Translated: CASSSDWRANEQFF.

This clone was detected only once. This rearrangement joins TRBV11-2 to TRBJ2-7, with D possibly being TRBD1 (6 bases). Per the germline V gene, CDR1 is SGHAT and CDR2 is FQNNGV. The CDR3 is 12 amino acids. Trimming pared 0 bases from V and 6 bases from J, leaving 6 bases between. The CDR3 protein is CASSLDRGEQYF. DNA for the CDR3: TGTGCCAGCAGCTTAGACAGGGGCGAGCAGTACTTC.

V is TRBV24-1 and J is TRBJ2-7, with unresolved D. V lost 5 bases and J 2 bases, leaving 6 bases between the germline ends. Germline loops: CDR1 KGHDR, CDR2 SFDVKD. The CDR3 extends over 12 amino acids. In nucleotides, the CDR3 is TGTGCCACCAGTGGCAGTACCTACGAGCAGTACTTC. It codes for CATSGSTYEQYF.

The rearrangement links TRBV6-5 to TRBJ2-5; tentatively, D is TRBD1 (7 bases). Trimming removed 2 bases from V and 0 bases from J, with 13 bases in between. The germline CDR1 and CDR2 sequences are MNHEY and SVGAGI. This CDR3 contains 16 residues. CDR3 sequence (DNA): TGTGCCAGCAGTTACGGGGCAGGGGGGTACCAAGAGACCCAGTACTTC. Translated, it gives CASSYGAGGYQETQYF.

The V and J genes are TRBV7-9 and TRBJ2-1; 11 bases align to TRBD2. The CDR3 covers 14 residues. The germline CDR1 and CDR2 sequences are SEHNR and FQNEAQ (reference sequence). V shed 1 base and J 10 bases; nucleotides not matched to a gene: 3. The CDR3 bases are TGTGCCAGCAGCTTAGGACTAGCGGGGTCCGAGCAGTTCTTC. Translation gives CASSLGLAGSEQFF.

The gene calls are TRBV2 and TRBJ1-3, with TRBD1 matching 8 bases. The J segment lost 0 bases and the V segment lost 5 bases, leaving 3 bases of the junction unmatched. The CDR3 totals 15 residues. The germline CDR1 and CDR2 sequences are SNHLY and FYNNEI. The CDR3 protein is CASSFDRGSGNTIYF. The CDR3 coding sequence is TGTGCCAGCAGTTTCGACAGGGGCTCTGGAAACACCATATATTTT.

V and J are TRBV11-3 and TRBJ2-7; the D gene is possibly TRBD1 (6 bases). V was clipped by 6 bases and J by 9 bases, with 21 bases between them. The CDR3 is 14 amino acids. Germline CDR1 and CDR2: SGHNT and YENEEA. The CDR3 spells CASSPGQTDSAQYF. As DNA, the CDR3 is TGTGCCAGCAGTCCGGGACAAACCGATTCGGCGCAGTACTTC.

This clone was observed a single time. This chain uses TRBV5-1 with TRBJ2-3; D is perhaps TRBD1 (5 bases). The CDR3 consists of 14 residues. Germline V gene data show CDR1 as SGHRS and CDR2 as YFSETQ. Trimming pared 0 bases from V and 2 bases from J, leaving 7 bases between. The CDR3 DNA reads TGCGCCAGCAGCTTGGGACAGCCCACAGATACGCAGTATTTT. Amino acid sequence: CASSLGQPTDTQYF.

The CDR3 sequence: CASSMTGQPGELFF. CDR3 nucleotide sequence: TGTGCCAGCAGCATGACAGGGCAACCCGGGGAGCTGTTTTTT. The rearrangement links TRBV5-5 to TRBJ2-2; 7 bases agree with TRBD1. The CDR3 contains 14 residues. The J segment lost 6 bases and the V segment lost 4 bases, leaving 6 bases of the junction unmatched. In germline, CDR1 is SGHKS, CDR2 YYEKEE (reference sequence).

The chain recombines TRBV7-2 with TRBJ2-7; 10 nucleotides line up with TRBD1. Trimming cost V 5 bases and J 2 bases; bases outside gene matches: 3. There are 14 residues in the CDR3. Germline CDR1 and CDR2: SGHTA and FQGNSA. In nucleotides, the CDR3 is TGTGCCAGCAGCGTTGACAGGGGGCCCTACGAGCAGTACTTC. Translated: CASSVDRGPYEQYF.

The rearrangement uses TRBV9 and TRBJ1-1; D unclear. Germline V CDR1 and CDR2: SGDLS, YYNGEE. The V and J ends lost 0 bases and 0 bases respectively, with 9 bases between them. There are 15 residues in the CDR3. CDR3 sequence: CASSVEGRLNTEAFF. The CDR3 nucleotides read TGTGCCAGCAGCGTAGAAGGCAGGTTGAACACTGAAGCTTTCTTT.

This chain uses TRBV7-5 with TRBJ2-7; the D call of TRBD1 is as the table states it, not checked on the DNA. TRBV7-5 is listed as a pseudogene. This CDR3 comprises 17 residues. CDR3 loop: CARSNLLPGQKYYEQYF. The CDR3 DNA reads TGTGCCAGAAGCAACTTACTTCCGGGACAGAAATACTACGAGCAGTACTTC.

This rearrangement joins TRBV13 to TRBJ2-7; 11 positions agree with TRBD2. CDR3 length: 16 amino acids. Trimming took 5 bases from V and 0 from J; bases not matched to a gene: 6. Germline assignment: CDR1 PRHDT and CDR2 FYEKMQ (reference sequence). This CDR3 reads CASSPRGTSGSYEQYF. CDR3 in DNA: TGTGCCAGCAGCCCAAGAGGGACTAGCGGCTCCTACGAGCAGTACTTC.

The chain uses TRBV19 and TRBJ2-7, with no clear D. The CDR3 runs to 16 residues. The germline CDR1 and CDR2 sequences are LNHDA and SQIVND (reference sequence). Trimming left V 0 bases short and J 2 bases short, with 14 bases between. The CDR3 is CASSIDHTTSTYEQYF. The CDR3 DNA sequence: TGTGCCAGTAGTATAGACCATACAACGTCAACCTACGAGCAGTACTTC.

The CDR3 bases are TGCGCCAGCAGCTTGTCCGGGTCGCCCTACGAGCAGTACTTC. It specifies CASSLSGSPYEQYF. The gene calls are TRBV5-1 and TRBJ2-7; the D is unclear. Germline V CDR1 and CDR2: SGHRS, YFSETQ. V lost 1 base to trimming and J lost 2 bases, with 10 bases between them. The CDR3 has 14 amino acids.

This clone was counted between two and nine times. This chain joins TRBV5-1 and TRBJ2-5, with D maybe TRBD2 (6 bases). Germline V lookup: CDR1 SGHRS, CDR2 YFSETQ. The CDR3 loop spans 15 amino acids. V was pared by 0 bases and J by 1 base, with 10 bases between. The CDR3 region has the DNA TGCGCCAGCAGCTTGGATCCTAGCGCCCAAGAGACCCAGTACTTC. It encodes CASSLDPSAQETQYF.

This clone has a handful of counts. This rearrangement joins TRBV19 to TRBJ2-2, with D possibly matching TRBD2 (6 bases). The CDR3 has 13 residues. V shed 5 bases and J shed 7 bases, with 11 bases lying between them. The V gene's germline CDR1 is LNHDA and CDR2 SQIVND (reference sequence). For the CDR3, the DNA is TGTGCCAGTAGTGGCGGGGTTGGCGGGGAGCTGTTTTTT. Protein sequence: CASSGGVGGELFF.

The J gene is TRBJ2-5, the V gene TRBV5-1; tentative D call: TRBD2 (7 bases). Germline loops: CDR1 SGHRS, CDR2 YFSETQ. Trimming stripped 3 bases from V and 5 bases from J, with 11 bases between. The CDR3 consists of 13 residues. The chain's CDR3 is CASSWGGPETQYF. As DNA, the CDR3 is TGCGCCAGCAGCTGGGGGGGGCCCGAGACCCAGTACTTC.

V gene TRBV5-1 combines with J gene TRBJ2-1; the match to TRBD2 covers 9 bases. The CDR3 runs to 16 residues. V gave up 0 bases and J gave up 4 bases; unmatched junction bases: 5. Germline V lookup: CDR1 SGHRS, CDR2 YFSETQ. The CDR3 DNA follows: TGCGCCAGCAGCTTGGGAGTACTAGCGGGTTACAATGAGCAGTTCTTC. Translating gives CASSLGVLAGYNEQFF.